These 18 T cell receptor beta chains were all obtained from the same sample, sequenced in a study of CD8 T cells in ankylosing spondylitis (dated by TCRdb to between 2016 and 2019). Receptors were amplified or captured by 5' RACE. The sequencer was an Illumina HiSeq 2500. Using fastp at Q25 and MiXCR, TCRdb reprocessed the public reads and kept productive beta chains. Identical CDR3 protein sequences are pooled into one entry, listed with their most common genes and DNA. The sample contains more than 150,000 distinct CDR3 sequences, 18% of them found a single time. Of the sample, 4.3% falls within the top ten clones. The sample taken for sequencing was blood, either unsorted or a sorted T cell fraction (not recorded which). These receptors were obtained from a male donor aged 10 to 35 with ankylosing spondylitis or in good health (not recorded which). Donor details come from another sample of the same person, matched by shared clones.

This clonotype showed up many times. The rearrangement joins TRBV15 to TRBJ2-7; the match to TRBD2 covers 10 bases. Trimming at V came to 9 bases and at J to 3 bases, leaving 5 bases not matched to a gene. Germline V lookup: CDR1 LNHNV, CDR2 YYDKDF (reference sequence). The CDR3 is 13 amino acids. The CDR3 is CATQLAGIYEQYF. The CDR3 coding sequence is TGTGCCACGCAACTAGCGGGGATCTACGAGCAGTACTTC. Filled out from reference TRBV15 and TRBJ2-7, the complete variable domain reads DAMVIQNPRYQVTQFGKPVTLSCSQTLNHNVMYWYQQKSSQAPKLLFHYYDKDFNNEADTPDNFQSRRPNTSFCFLDIRSPGLGDTAMYLCATQLAGIYEQYFGPGTRLTVT.

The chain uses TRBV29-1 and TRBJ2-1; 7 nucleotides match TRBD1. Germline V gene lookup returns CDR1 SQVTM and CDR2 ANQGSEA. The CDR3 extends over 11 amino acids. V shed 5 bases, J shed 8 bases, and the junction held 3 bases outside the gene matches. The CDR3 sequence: CSVWQGDEQFF. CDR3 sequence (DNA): TGCAGCGTTTGGCAGGGGGATGAGCAGTTCTTC.

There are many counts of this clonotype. The DNA for the CDR3 is TGTGCCAGCAGTCTCCAGGGGACCCCGGATTGGGAGCAGTACTTC. This codes for CASSLQGTPDWEQYF. The chain joins TRBV27 to TRBJ2-7; a weak D match, TRBD1 (6 bases). The V gene lost 5 bases and the J gene lost 7 bases, with 21 bases spanning the gap. CDR3 length: 15 amino acids. The V gene's germline CDR1 is MNHEY and CDR2 SMNVEV (reference sequence).

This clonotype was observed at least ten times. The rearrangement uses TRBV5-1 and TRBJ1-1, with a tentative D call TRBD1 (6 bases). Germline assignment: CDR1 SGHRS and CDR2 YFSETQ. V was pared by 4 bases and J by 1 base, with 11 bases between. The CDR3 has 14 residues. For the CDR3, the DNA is TGCGCCAGCAGCACGGGACAAACGAACACTGAAGCTTTCTTT. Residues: CASSTGQTNTEAFF. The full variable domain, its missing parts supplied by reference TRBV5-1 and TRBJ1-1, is KAGVTQTPRYLIKTRGQQVTLSCSPISGHRSVSWYQQTPGQGLQFLFEYFSETQRNKGNFPGRFSGRQFSNSRSEMNVSTLELGDSALYLCASSTGQTNTEAFFGQGTRLTVV.

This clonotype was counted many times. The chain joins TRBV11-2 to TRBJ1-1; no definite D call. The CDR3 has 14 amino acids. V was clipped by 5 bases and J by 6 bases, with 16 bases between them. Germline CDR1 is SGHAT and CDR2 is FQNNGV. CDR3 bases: TGTGCCAGCAGCCCAGCGCCCCAGAGCGCTGAAGCTTTCTTT. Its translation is CASSPAPQSAEAFF.

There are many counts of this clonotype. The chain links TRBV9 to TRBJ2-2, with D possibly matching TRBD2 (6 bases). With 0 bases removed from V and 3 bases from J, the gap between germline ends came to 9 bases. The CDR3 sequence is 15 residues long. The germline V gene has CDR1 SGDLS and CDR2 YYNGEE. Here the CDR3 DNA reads TGTGCCAGCAGCGTAGGAGGCGGGGACACCGGGGAGCTGTTTTTT. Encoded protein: CASSVGGGDTGELFF.

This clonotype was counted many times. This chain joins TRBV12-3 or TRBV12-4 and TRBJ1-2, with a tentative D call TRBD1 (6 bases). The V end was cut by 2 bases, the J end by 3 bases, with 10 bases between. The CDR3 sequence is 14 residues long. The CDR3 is CASSLSQGYYGYTF. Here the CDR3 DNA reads TGTGCCAGCAGTTTATCACAGGGTTACTATGGCTACACCTTC.

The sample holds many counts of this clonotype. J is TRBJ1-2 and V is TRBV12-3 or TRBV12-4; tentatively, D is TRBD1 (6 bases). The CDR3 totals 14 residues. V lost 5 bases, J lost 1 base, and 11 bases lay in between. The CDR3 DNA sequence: TGTGCCAGCAGTCGCTTCAGGGGTAACTATGGCTACACCTTC. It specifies CASSRFRGNYGYTF.

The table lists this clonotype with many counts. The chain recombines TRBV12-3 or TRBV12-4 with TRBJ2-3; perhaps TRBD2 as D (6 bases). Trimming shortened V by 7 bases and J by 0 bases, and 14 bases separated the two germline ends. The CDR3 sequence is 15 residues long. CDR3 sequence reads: CASTRRDPSTDTQYF. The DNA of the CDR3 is TGTGCCAGCACCCGGCGGGACCCAAGCACAGATACGCAGTATTTT.

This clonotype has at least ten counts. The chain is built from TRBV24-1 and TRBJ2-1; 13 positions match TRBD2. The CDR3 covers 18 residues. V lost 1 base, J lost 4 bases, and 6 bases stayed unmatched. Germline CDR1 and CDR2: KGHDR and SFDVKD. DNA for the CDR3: TGTGCCACCAGTGATTTAACTAGCGGGAGGGCCAGTTACAATGAGCAGTTCTTC. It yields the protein CATSDLTSGRASYNEQFF.

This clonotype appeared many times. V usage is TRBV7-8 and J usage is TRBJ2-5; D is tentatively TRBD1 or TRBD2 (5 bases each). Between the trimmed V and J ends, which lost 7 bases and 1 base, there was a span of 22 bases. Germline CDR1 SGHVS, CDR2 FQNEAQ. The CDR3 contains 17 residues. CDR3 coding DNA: TGTGCCAGCAAGAGCCCTAGACCGGGACGGGTCCAAGAGACCCAGTACTTC. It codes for CASKSPRPGRVQETQYF.

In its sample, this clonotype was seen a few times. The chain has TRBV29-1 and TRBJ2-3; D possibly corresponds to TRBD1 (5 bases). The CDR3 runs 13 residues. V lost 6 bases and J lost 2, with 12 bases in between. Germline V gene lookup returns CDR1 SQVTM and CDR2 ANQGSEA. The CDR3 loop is CSVRTRFTDTQYF. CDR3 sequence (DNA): TGCAGCGTGAGGACAAGGTTCACAGATACGCAGTATTTT.

The CDR3 DNA follows: TGTGCCAGCAGCCAAGATCGGGCTAGCGGGAGGTTCCCCAACAATGAGCAGTTCTTC. Translated, it gives CASSQDRASGRFPNNEQFF. The rearrangement links TRBV4-2 to TRBJ2-1; 11 bases are shared with TRBD2. The germline CDR1 and CDR2 sequences are LGHNA and YNFKEQ. CDR3 size: 19 residues. The V gene end was trimmed by 0 bases and the J gene end by 5 bases; junction bases not matched to a gene: 12.

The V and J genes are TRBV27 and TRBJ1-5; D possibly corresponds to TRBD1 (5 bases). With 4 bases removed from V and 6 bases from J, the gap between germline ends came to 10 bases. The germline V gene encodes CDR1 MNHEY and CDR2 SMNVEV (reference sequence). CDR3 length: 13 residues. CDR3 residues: CASSSRAAQPQHF. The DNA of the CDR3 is TGTGCCAGCAGTTCCAGGGCGGCTCAGCCCCAGCATTTT.

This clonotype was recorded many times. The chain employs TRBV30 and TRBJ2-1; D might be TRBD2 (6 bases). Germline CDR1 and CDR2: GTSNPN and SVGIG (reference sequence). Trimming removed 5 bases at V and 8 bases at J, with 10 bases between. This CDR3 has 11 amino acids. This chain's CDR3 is CAWGRQYEQFF. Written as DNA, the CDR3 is TGTGCCTGGGGGAGGCAGTATGAGCAGTTCTTC.

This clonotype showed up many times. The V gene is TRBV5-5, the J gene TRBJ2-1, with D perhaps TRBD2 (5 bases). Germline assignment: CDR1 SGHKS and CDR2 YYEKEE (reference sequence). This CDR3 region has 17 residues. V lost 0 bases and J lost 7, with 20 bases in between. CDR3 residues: CASSLAPLAALGNEQFF. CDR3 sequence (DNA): TGTGCCAGCAGCTTGGCCCCTCTAGCAGCCCTGGGGAATGAGCAGTTCTTC.

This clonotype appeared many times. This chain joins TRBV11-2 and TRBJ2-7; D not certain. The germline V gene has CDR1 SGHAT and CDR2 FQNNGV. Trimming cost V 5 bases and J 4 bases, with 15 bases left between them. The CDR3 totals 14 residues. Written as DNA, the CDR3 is TGTGCCAGCAGCCGACTCACCGGAAAGTACGAGCAGTACTTC. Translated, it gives CASSRLTGKYEQYF.

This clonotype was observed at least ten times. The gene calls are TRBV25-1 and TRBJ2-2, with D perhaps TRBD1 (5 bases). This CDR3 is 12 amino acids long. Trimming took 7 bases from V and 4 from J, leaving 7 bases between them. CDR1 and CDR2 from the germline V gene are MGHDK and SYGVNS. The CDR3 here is CASNRGTGELFF. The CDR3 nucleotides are TGTGCCAGCAATAGGGGCACCGGGGAGCTGTTTTTT.